This TCR beta chain is from a study of blood T cell repertoires in COVID-19. Only in-frame clones appear in the TCRdb table, and some are missing; sequencing was by immunoSEQ multiplex PCR. The table records 170,000 or so clones, more than 80% of them present only once. The CDR3 has 18 amino acids. Germline V gives CDR1 SGHRS, CDR2 YFSETQ. V lost 4 bases, J lost 4 bases, and 15 bases stayed unmatched. The sample comprised PBMCs or T cells enriched from blood (not recorded which). The chain carries TRBV5-1 and TRBJ2-2, with 8 bases lining up with TRBD2. The TCR was taken from a man aged 35 to 55 who had recovered from COVID-19. DNA for the CDR3: TGCGCCAGCAGCATGGGACAACCGGGACTAGGGAGCACCGGGGAGCTGTTTTTT. It specifies CASSMGQPGLGSTGELFF.